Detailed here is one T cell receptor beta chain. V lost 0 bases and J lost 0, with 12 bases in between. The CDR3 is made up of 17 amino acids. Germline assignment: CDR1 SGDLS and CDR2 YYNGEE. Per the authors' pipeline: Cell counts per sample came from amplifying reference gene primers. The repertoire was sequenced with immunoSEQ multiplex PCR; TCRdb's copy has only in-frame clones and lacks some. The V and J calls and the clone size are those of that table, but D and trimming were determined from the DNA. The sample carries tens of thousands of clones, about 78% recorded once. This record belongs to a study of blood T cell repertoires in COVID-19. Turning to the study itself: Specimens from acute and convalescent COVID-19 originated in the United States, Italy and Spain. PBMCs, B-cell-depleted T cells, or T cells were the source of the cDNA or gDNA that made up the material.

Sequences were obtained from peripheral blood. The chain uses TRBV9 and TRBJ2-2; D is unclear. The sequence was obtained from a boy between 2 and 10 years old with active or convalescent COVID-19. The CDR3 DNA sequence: TGTGCCAGCAGCGTAGCTGTAGGCCGGGCGAACACCGGGGAGCTGTTTTTT. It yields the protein CASSVAVGRANTGELFF.